The 16 T cell receptor beta chains below come from one sample, sequenced in a study of shared clonotypes between healthy human individuals. Produced via immunoSEQ multiplex PCR; TCRdb's table is partial and in-frame only. The data show 2,500,000 or so clones, approximately 90% seen once. The source material was naive CD4+ T cells sorted from blood. The subset: CD45RA+ positively selected. The receptors were gathered from a man in his late teens or twenties in good health.

The chain links TRBV19 to TRBJ2-1, with D perhaps matching TRBD2 (5 bases). Germline lookup yields CDR1 LNHDA and CDR2 SQIVND (reference sequence). This CDR3 has 15 residues. V was cut by 2 bases and J by 1 base, with 9 bases left in between. This chain's CDR3 is CASSIRGGSYNEQFF. CDR3 DNA: TGTGCCAGTAGTATACGGGGTGGATCCTACAATGAGCAGTTCTTC.

The chain uses TRBV2 and TRBJ1-1, with 7 bases lining up with TRBD1. The CDR3 is 13 residues long. V shed 9 bases, J shed 1 base, and the junction held 5 bases outside the gene matches. Germline assignment: CDR1 SNHLY and CDR2 FYNNEI. CDR3: CARDRTGNTEAFF. In DNA, the CDR3 is TGTGCCAGAGACAGGACAGGGAACACTGAAGCTTTCTTT.

As to this clone: The sample carries other DNA sequences with the same CDR3. The chain recombines TRBV5-1 with TRBJ2-3; TRBD2 matches at 10 bases. Germline V CDR1 and CDR2: SGHRS, YFSETQ. V lost 1 base and J lost 1; bases outside the gene matches: 0. CDR3 length: 15 amino acids. This CDR3 is CASSLSGGGTDTQYF. In DNA form, the CDR3 reads TGCGCCAGCAGCTTGAGCGGGGGGGGCACAGATACGCAGTATTTT.

The chain has TRBV7-2 and TRBJ1-6, with D unclear. Per germline, CDR1 SGHTA and CDR2 FQGNSA. Between the trimmed V and J ends, which lost 4 bases and 14 bases, there was a span of 15 bases. There are 13 residues in the CDR3. The CDR3 sequence is CASSSHEFLSLHF. For the CDR3, the DNA is TGTGCCAGCAGCTCCCATGAGTTTTTGTCCCTCCACTTT.

The rearrangement uses TRBV5-4 and TRBJ2-2; 8 positions agree with TRBD2. Germline V gene sequence: CDR1 SGHNT, CDR2 YYREEE (reference sequence). CDR3 length equals 15 residues. Trimming took 1 base from V and 5 from J; bases not matched to a gene: 4. CDR3 sequence reads: CASSLRGGRTGELFF. For the CDR3, the DNA is TGTGCCAGCAGCTTGCGGGGGGGACGGACCGGGGAGCTGTTTTTT.

The V call is TRBV6-1, the J call TRBJ1-2; D may be TRBD1 (5 bases). Looked up from germline, CDR1 is MNHNS and CDR2 is SASEGT. The CDR3 is made up of 15 amino acids. V lost 3 bases, J lost 4 bases, and 15 bases lay in between. This CDR3 reads CASSDVSGPFYGYTF. Here the CDR3 DNA reads TGTGCCAGCAGTGACGTCTCAGGGCCATTCTATGGCTACACCTTC.

J is TRBJ1-1 and V is TRBV11-3; D is perhaps TRBD1 (5 bases). V was shortened by 4 bases and J by 3 bases, with 9 bases between the two germline ends. The CDR3 length is 13 residues. CDR1 is SGHNT and CDR2 is YENEEA in the germline V gene. Here the CDR3 DNA reads TGTGCCAGCAGCTGGGACTCCTACACTGAAGCTTTCTTT. Translated: CASSWDSYTEAFF.

The chain has TRBV5-5 and TRBJ1-4; no clear D gene. Trimming took 0 bases from V and 0 from J, leaving 9 bases between them. Germline-derived CDR1 and CDR2 are SGHKS and YYEKEE (reference sequence). There are 16 residues in the CDR3. The CDR3 sequence: CASSLDPTATNEKLFF. CDR3 sequence (DNA): TGTGCCAGCAGCTTGGATCCAACCGCAACTAATGAAAAACTGTTTTTT.

V usage is TRBV7-2 and J usage is TRBJ1-3; perhaps TRBD1 as D (5 bases). The germline V gene encodes CDR1 SGHTA and CDR2 FQGNSA. This CDR3 contains 17 residues. The ends were cut back, 5 bases at V and 0 bases at J, with 17 bases in the middle. The CDR3 coding sequence is TGTGCCAGCAGCCGAATTCAGGGCATTCACTCTGGAAACACCATATATTTT. Protein: CASSRIQGIHSGNTIYF.

The chain joins TRBV6-5 to TRBJ1-5; D gene ambiguous. The germline V gene encodes CDR1 MNHEY and CDR2 SVGAGI. The CDR3 has 15 residues. The germline V and J ends were trimmed by 6 bases and 3 bases, with 15 bases remaining between them. The CDR3 nucleotides are TGTGCCAGCAGCCGAAGCGGGAGTAACAATCAGCCCCAGCATTTT. Translating gives CASSRSGSNNQPQHF.

This rearrangement joins TRBV5-1 to TRBJ2-1; 9 bases line up with TRBD2. V lost 2 bases to trimming and J lost 0 bases; unmatched junction nucleotides: 6. The germline V gene has CDR1 SGHRS and CDR2 YFSETQ. The CDR3 sequence is 17 residues long. The chain's CDR3 is CASSFPSGIFSYNEQFF. The CDR3 coding sequence is TGCGCCAGCAGCTTCCCTAGCGGGATTTTCTCCTACAATGAGCAGTTCTTC.

The V call is TRBV19, the J call TRBJ2-7, with D perhaps TRBD1 (5 bases). The V end was cut by 0 bases, the J end by 6 bases, with 15 bases between. Germline lookup yields CDR1 LNHDA and CDR2 SQIVND (reference sequence). The CDR3 has 15 residues. CDR3 DNA: TGTGCCAGTAGTATAGAACGGCATAGGGGATCCGAGCAGTACTTC. Its translation is CASSIERHRGSEQYF.

The J gene is TRBJ2-5, the V gene TRBV5-6; D possibly corresponds to TRBD2 (6 bases). The J call is in doubt because the DNA end fits TRBJ2-7 better. The germline CDR1 and CDR2 sequences are SGHDT and YYEEEE. The CDR3 totals 16 residues. The CDR3 bases are TGTGCCAGCAGCTTGGGCGGGGACGTATCTTTAGGCGAGCAGTACTTC. Amino acids: CASSLGGDVSLGEQYF.

The rearrangement joins TRBV7-2 to TRBJ1-5, with 7 positions matching TRBD1. V lost 5 bases to trimming and J lost 0 bases; unmatched junction nucleotides: 1. The CDR3 has 14 amino acids. Per germline, CDR1 SGHTA and CDR2 FQGNSA. The CDR3 region is CASSGDSSNQPQHF. For the CDR3, the DNA is TGTGCCAGCAGCGGGGACAGTAGCAATCAGCCCCAGCATTTT.

This chain connects TRBV4-1 to TRBJ1-4; the match to TRBD1 covers 9 bases. V lost 4 bases, J lost 6 bases, and 15 bases stayed unmatched. This CDR3 has 18 amino acids. The germline CDR1 and CDR2 sequences are MGHRA and YSYEKL. Here the CDR3 DNA reads TGCGCCAGCAGCCGACCCTCGGGACAGGGATCCGTCGATGAAAAACTGTTTTTT. Its protein product is CASSRPSGQGSVDEKLFF.

The rearrangement links TRBV5-4 to TRBJ2-7, with 7 bases lining up with TRBD2. The germline V gene encodes CDR1 SGHNT and CDR2 YYREEE (reference sequence). The J segment lost 2 bases and the V segment lost 0 bases, leaving 2 bases of the junction unmatched. This CDR3 is built from 14 residues. In nucleotides, the CDR3 is TGTGCCAGCAGCTTGGTCGCGGGGGCCTACGAGCAGTACTTC. It yields the protein CASSLVAGAYEQYF. Full variable domain (missing parts from reference TRBV5-4 and TRBJ2-7): ETGVTQSPTHLIKTRGQQVTLRCSSQSGHNTVSWYQQALGQGPQFIFQYYREEENGRGNFPPRFSGLQFPNYSSELNVNALELDDSALYLCASSLVAGAYEQYFGPGTRLTVT.